The 15 T cell receptor beta chains given below trace back to one sample, sequenced in a study of T cell repertoires in cytomegalovirus infection. One entry per CDR3 protein, called by TCRdb with MiXCR from the reads. The sample holds about 400,000 distinct CDR3 sequences, 15% to 20% seen once. What was sequenced was PBMCs. The receptors come from a human donor in good health (CMV status not recorded). Some clones in this sample may be carry-over from other donors' samples.

This clonotype was detected a few times. The V and J genes are TRBV4-3 and TRBJ2-2, with D perhaps TRBD1 (5 bases). The CDR3 sequence is 18 residues long. Germline V gives CDR1 LGHNA, CDR2 YSLEER. V lost 1 base and J 0 bases, leaving 15 bases between the germline ends. CDR3 nucleotides: TGCGCCAGCAGCCAAGTATCTGGGGCAGCTACGAACACCGGGGAGCTGTTTTTT. It yields the protein CASSQVSGAATNTGELFF.

Ten or more counts support this clonotype. The rearrangement uses TRBV7-2 and TRBJ1-6; TRBD1 is a possible D gene (5 bases). Germline V gene lookup returns CDR1 SGHTA and CDR2 FQGNSA. The CDR3 has 13 amino acids. Trimming pared 3 bases from V and 12 bases from J, leaving 12 bases between. Here the CDR3 DNA reads TGTGCCAGCAGCTTGGGGGGGGGAAAACCCCTCCACTTT. Translated: CASSLGGGKPLHF.

This chain uses TRBV7-9 with TRBJ2-2; D not resolved. V lost 11 bases to trimming and J lost 4 bases, with 17 bases between them. This CDR3 contains 14 residues. Germline V gene lookup returns CDR1 SEHNR and CDR2 FQNEAQ (reference sequence). CDR3 sequence (DNA): TGTGCCTGCGGTATAGAAGGCCGCACCGGGGAGCTGTTTTTT. Protein: CACGIEGRTGELFF.

This clonotype showed up many times. The rearrangement uses TRBV12-3 or TRBV12-4 and TRBJ1-5, with D hard to call. This CDR3 has 14 residues. V lost 5 bases and J lost 0, with 8 bases in between. The CDR3 DNA follows: TGTGCCAGCAGTGGCGGTGATAGCAATCAGCCCCAGCATTTT. It is translated as CASSGGDSNQPQHF.

The rearrangement joins TRBV5-4 to TRBJ1-1; D call uncertain. The CDR3 is made up of 12 amino acids. The germline V and J ends were trimmed by 4 bases and 2 bases, with 6 bases remaining between them. Looked up from germline, CDR1 is SGHNT and CDR2 is YYREEE (reference sequence). CDR3 in amino acids: CASSAKNTEAFF. In nucleotides, the CDR3 is TGTGCCAGCAGCGCAAAAAACACTGAAGCTTTCTTT. The full variable domain, rest sourced from reference TRBV5-4 and TRBJ1-1, is ETGVTQSPTHLIKTRGQQVTLRCSSQSGHNTVSWYQQALGQGPQFIFQYYREEENGRGNFPPRFSGLQFPNYSSELNVNALELDDSALYLCASSAKNTEAFFGQGTRLTVV.

This clonotype was seen a handful of times. The DNA for the CDR3 is TGCGCCAGCAGCCAAGCGTGGGGGGCCGGCATTCCTGAGCAGTTCTTC. It yields the protein CASSQAWGAGIPEQFF. V usage is TRBV5-1 and J usage is TRBJ2-1, with D possibly called TRBD1 or TRBD2 (6 bases each). V was trimmed by 4 bases and J by 9 bases, leaving 23 bases between them. This CDR3 contains 16 residues. Germline loops: CDR1 SGHRS, CDR2 YFSETQ.

This clonotype was picked up many times. This chain uses TRBV7-2 with TRBJ2-2; 9 bases align to TRBD1. Germline V CDR1 and CDR2: SGHTA, FQGNSA. The CDR3 spans 17 residues. V shed 4 bases and J 3 bases; nucleotides not matched to a gene: 9. The CDR3 spells CASSSAPGQGYTGELFF. The CDR3 region has the DNA TGTGCCAGCAGCTCAGCCCCGGGACAGGGCTACACCGGGGAGCTGTTTTTT.

This clonotype was observed a handful of times. The CDR3 nucleotides are TGTGCCATCAGTGCCCCCGTCGGAGGGGACGATGAGCAGTTCTTC. Its protein is CAISAPVGGDDEQFF. The chain has TRBV10-3 and TRBJ2-1; perhaps TRBD2 as D (6 bases). Trimming shortened V by 4 bases and J by 8 bases, and 18 bases separated the two germline ends. This CDR3 is built from 15 residues. Per the germline V gene, CDR1 is ENHRY and CDR2 is SYGVKD.

The chain has TRBV28 and TRBJ1-1; no clear D gene. CDR1 is MDHEN and CDR2 is SYDVKM in the germline V gene. Trimming removed 5 bases from V and 1 base from J, with 14 bases in between. The CDR3 spans 15 residues. The CDR3 spells CASSPLPDRNTEAFF. DNA for the CDR3: TGTGCCAGCAGTCCTTTGCCCGACCGGAACACTGAAGCTTTCTTT. Supplemented by reference TRBV28 and TRBJ1-1, the full variable domain reads DVKVTQSSRYLVKRTGEKVFLECVQDMDHENMFWYRQDPGLGLRLIYFSYDVKMKEKGDIPEGYSVSREKKERFSLILESASTNQTSMYLCASSPLPDRNTEAFFGQGTRLTVV.

This clonotype was counted ten times or more. V is TRBV7-2 and J is TRBJ2-5; tentative D call: TRBD2 (6 bases). The CDR3 totals 14 residues. The V gene lost 1 base and the J gene lost 5 bases, with 11 bases spanning the gap. Germline CDR1 SGHTA, CDR2 FQGNSA. CDR3 DNA: TGTGCCAGCAGCTTAGAGGCAGGGAGGGAGACCCAGTACTTC. This encodes CASSLEAGRETQYF.

The sample holds a few counts of this clonotype. The chain links TRBV28 to TRBJ1-5, with no clear D. The V end lost 7 bases, the J end lost 4 bases, and 14 bases lay between the germline ends. This CDR3 region has 14 residues. Germline CDR1 MDHEN, CDR2 SYDVKM. The CDR3 loop is CASIPNLGNQPQHF. The CDR3 nucleotides read TGTGCCAGCATCCCCAACCTTGGAAATCAGCCCCAGCATTTT.

The chain links TRBV4-3 to TRBJ1-2; tentative D call: TRBD1 (6 bases). Trimming took 0 bases from V and 6 from J, leaving 11 bases between them. The CDR3 contains 14 residues. Looked up from germline, CDR1 is LGHNA and CDR2 is YSLEER. In DNA, the CDR3 is TGCGCCAGCAGCCAAGATGGGCACAGGGATGGCTACACCTTC. Translating gives CASSQDGHRDGYTF.

The chain links TRBV7-2 to TRBJ2-5; D unresolved. CDR1 and CDR2 (germline): SGHTA, FQGNSA. This CDR3 has 15 amino acids. Trimming cost V 5 bases and J 6 bases, with 19 bases left between them. The chain's CDR3 is CASSRRRSTLQTQYF. The CDR3 bases are TGTGCCAGCAGCCGGCGGCGCAGTACGTTACAGACCCAGTACTTC.

This chain joins TRBV12-3 or TRBV12-4 and TRBJ2-3; perhaps TRBD1 as D (5 bases). The CDR3 runs 14 residues. Trimming left V 5 bases short and J 4 bases short, with 13 bases between. CDR3 bases: TGTGCCAGCAGTCCAGCCCAGGGTTCAGATACGCAGTATTTT. Protein product: CASSPAQGSDTQYF.

In this sample, this clonotype turned up many times. The chain recombines TRBV12-3 or TRBV12-4 with TRBJ2-6, with no clear D. Trimming took 5 bases from V and 0 from J, leaving 8 bases between them. This CDR3 is 15 amino acids long. CDR3: CASSPTLSGANVLTF. The CDR3 bases are TGTGCCAGCAGTCCCACACTCTCTGGGGCCAACGTCCTGACTTTC.